The T cell receptor (beta chain) under discussion was sequenced for a study of beta chain features in type 1 diabetes. Study findings and constraints: A closer apparent resemblance between naive, central memory and Treg TCRB repertoires was seen in patients than in healthy donors. In every one of the four CD4+ subsets, TCRB CDR3s were moderately but significantly shorter in Type 1 diabetes patients.

Sequenced material consisted of expressed TCRB transcripts (all of the isolated RNA was reverse transcribed). About 3.7 million reads, on average, came from each naive, central memory and regulatory T cell sample. Using immunoSEQ multiplex PCR, the repertoire was profiled, and TCRdb retains in-frame clones only, with some absent. This table holds under 900,000 clones, 17% found once. The germline CDR1 and CDR2 sequences are SGDLS and YYNGEE. This CDR3 spans 17 amino acids. Trimming cost V 0 bases and J 6 bases; bases outside gene matches: 11. This clone appeared a single time. Its antigen is unknown. The sequence was collected from a woman aged 18-29 years in good health. Sequencing used naive CD4+ T cells from blood. This chain joins TRBV9 and TRBJ2-2, with 7 bases that match TRBD2. CDR3 bases: TGTGCCAGCAGCGTAGAACTAAGCTGGGCGGGAGCCGGGGAGCTGTTTTTT. It translates to CASSVELSWAGAGELFF.